These 8 T cell receptor beta chains came from one sample sequenced in a study of cytomegalovirus exposure and HLA in healthy donors. PCR primers comprised 60 Vbeta and 13 Jbeta primers. Repertoires were generated with immunoSEQ multiplex PCR, while TCRdb's copy carries only in-frame clones and drops some. The repertoire holds about 200,000 clones, with around 83% as singletons. Specimen: PBMCs. Every receptor here comes from a woman aged 45-65 years in good health and CMV-seropositive.

CDR3 coding DNA: TGTGCCTGGAGTGTACGACCGGAGGGCGAGCAGTACTTC. Translating gives CAWSVRPEGEQYF. J is TRBJ2-7 and V is TRBV30, with D tentatively TRBD2 (6 bases). V lost 0 bases and J 6 bases, leaving 12 bases between the germline ends. This CDR3 has 13 residues. Germline V gene sequence: CDR1 GTSNPN, CDR2 SVGIG (reference sequence).

The gene calls are TRBV9 and TRBJ2-2; 7 bases fit TRBD1. With V trimmed by 0 bases and J by 4 bases, 6 bases remained unmatched. The germline CDR1 and CDR2 sequences are SGDLS and YYNGEE. CDR3 size: 16 residues. Here the CDR3 reads CASSVDGQAPTGELFF. The CDR3 bases are TGTGCCAGCAGCGTAGACGGACAGGCACCCACCGGGGAGCTGTTTTTT.

The chain has TRBV5-1 and TRBJ1-1; the match to TRBD1 covers 9 bases. V trimming: 4 bases; J trimming: 6 bases; junction bases outside the gene matches: 10. There are 15 residues in the CDR3. The germline V gene encodes CDR1 SGHRS and CDR2 YFSETQ. CDR3 sequence (DNA): TGCGCCAGCAGCCCGGGAGGACAGGGGTTCGCTGAAGCTTTCTTT. Residues: CASSPGGQGFAEAFF.

The rearrangement joins TRBV27 to TRBJ2-5; D may be TRBD2 (5 bases). The end of the DNA aligns better with TRBJ2-7, so the J call may be wrong. The germline V gene encodes CDR1 MNHEY and CDR2 SMNVEV (reference sequence). This CDR3 has 14 residues. The DNA of the CDR3 is TGTGCCAGCAGTTTACCCGGGGATCAGGACGAGCAGTACTTC. Translation gives CASSLPGDQDEQYF.

This clone was recorded a few times. The DNA of the CDR3 is TGTGCCAGCAGTGAGAATGCAGGGGGCGGTAATGAAAAACTGTTTTTT. This encodes CASSENAGGGNEKLFF. This rearrangement joins TRBV28 to TRBJ1-4, with 8 bases lining up with TRBD1. Germline CDR1 and CDR2: MDHEN and SYDVKM. The CDR3 has 16 amino acids. V shed 5 bases, J shed 4 bases, and the junction held 9 bases outside the gene matches.

This clone was counted only a few times. This chain joins TRBV15 and TRBJ1-2, with D tentatively TRBD1 (5 bases). The V and J ends lost 0 bases and 5 bases respectively, with 10 bases between them. Germline V lookup: CDR1 LNHNV, CDR2 YYDKDF (reference sequence). The CDR3 loop spans 14 amino acids. The CDR3 reads CATSRDPQGYGYTF. The CDR3 nucleotides are TGTGCCACCAGCAGAGATCCCCAGGGATATGGCTACACCTTC.

The chain joins TRBV6-1 to TRBJ1-5; D possibly corresponds to TRBD1 (5 bases). Germline CDR1 and CDR2: MNHNS and SASEGT. The CDR3 contains 14 residues. V was shortened by 4 bases and J by 3 bases, with 10 bases between the two germline ends. The CDR3 spells CASSVATVNQPQHF. The CDR3 DNA reads TGTGCCAGCAGTGTAGCGACAGTCAATCAGCCCCAGCATTTT.

This clone was detected a few times. The V gene is TRBV18, the J gene TRBJ1-4; 7 bases fit TRBD1. The germline CDR1 and CDR2 sequences are KGHSH and LQKENI. Trimming took 3 bases from V and 6 from J; bases not matched to a gene: 7. The CDR3 is 15 amino acids. CDR3 region: CASSPGQVRDEKLFF. Here the CDR3 DNA reads TGTGCCAGCTCACCCGGACAGGTCAGGGATGAAAAACTGTTTTTT.